This passage covers 6 T cell receptor beta chains from one sample sequenced in a study of graft-versus-host responses after intestinal transplantation. Intraepithelial and lamina propria lymphocytes were released after the graft tissue was processed. Using immunoSEQ multiplex PCR, the repertoire was profiled, and TCRdb retains in-frame clones only, with some absent. The data contain 37,000 or so clones, around 87% of them singletons. Material: ileum tissue, obtained approximately 200 days after intestinal transplant. These TCRs come from a human patient who received an intestinal transplant, so some T cells may come from the graft donor.

The V gene is TRBV9, the J gene TRBJ2-7, with 8 bases matching TRBD2. V lost 2 bases to trimming and J lost 2 bases; unmatched junction nucleotides: 3. This CDR3 contains 14 residues. Germline V lookup: CDR1 SGDLS, CDR2 YYNGEE. CDR3 loop: CASSVGGRTYEQYF. The CDR3 DNA sequence: TGTGCCAGCAGCGTGGGCGGGAGGACCTACGAGCAGTACTTC. The entire variable domain, with the rest obtained from reference TRBV9 and TRBJ2-7, is as follows: DSGVTQTPKHLITATGQRVTLRCSPRSGDLSVYWYQQSLDQGLQFLIQYYNGEERAKGNILERFSAQQFPDLHSELNLSSLELGDSALYFCASSVGGRTYEQYFGPGTRLTVT.

This chain connects TRBV19 to TRBJ2-7, with D hard to call. This CDR3 spans 15 amino acids. The V gene's germline CDR1 is LNHDA and CDR2 SQIVND (reference sequence). The ends were cut back, 1 base at V and 1 base at J, with 11 bases in the middle. CDR3 sequence (DNA): TGTGCCAGTAGTATAGGGGAAAATCCTTCCTACGAGCAGTACTTC. Amino acids: CASSIGENPSYEQYF.

The chain links TRBV4-2 to TRBJ2-1; TRBD2 is a possible D gene (6 bases). Trimming removed 4 bases from V and 1 base from J, with 11 bases in between. CDR1 LGHNA and CDR2 YNFKEQ come from the germline V gene. The CDR3 spans 15 residues. The DNA for the CDR3 is TGTGCCAGCAGCCTCGCGGGAAATTCCTACAATGAGCAGTTCTTC. Translating gives CASSLAGNSYNEQFF.

V gene TRBV12-5 combines with J gene TRBJ2-1; D may be TRBD2 (6 bases). The CDR3 has 14 residues. With 6 bases removed from V and 4 bases from J, the gap between germline ends came to 13 bases. The germline CDR1 and CDR2 sequences are LGHNT and FRNRAP. CDR3 nucleotide sequence: TGTGCTAGTGGCACCGCCGGGACTTACAATGAGCAGTTCTTC. It encodes CASGTAGTYNEQFF.

The V gene is TRBV6-1, the J gene TRBJ2-2, with D tentatively TRBD2 (5 bases). V was trimmed by 4 bases and J by 5 bases, leaving 11 bases between them. The germline CDR1 and CDR2 sequences are MNHNS and SASEGT. There are 14 residues in the CDR3. DNA for the CDR3: TGTGCCAGCAGTGTGGGCGGGTGGACCGGGGAGCTGTTTTTT. Protein: CASSVGGWTGELFF.

This clone was counted a few times. The gene calls are TRBV19 and TRBJ1-5, with D hard to call. The germline V and J ends were trimmed by 8 bases and 3 bases, with 20 bases remaining between them. The CDR3 is 16 residues long. Per germline, CDR1 LNHDA and CDR2 SQIVND (reference sequence). The CDR3 DNA follows: TGTGCCAGTCGCGGGCTTGGGGAAGGGAACAATCAGCCCCAGCATTTT. Residues: CASRGLGEGNNQPQHF.